These 22 T cell receptor beta chains share one sample of origin, sequenced in a study of blood T cell repertoires in COVID-19. The protocol was immunoSEQ multiplex PCR, while the TCRdb copy is restricted to in-frame clones and leaves out a portion. This sample carries roughly 100,000 clones, 85% to 90% of them seen once, and the ten largest clones take under 3%. The sequenced sample consisted of peripheral blood. The receptor source for this set is a man aged 45-65 years with active or convalescent COVID-19.

This chain connects TRBV5-6 to TRBJ2-7, with D tentatively TRBD1 (5 bases). Trimming removed 5 bases at V and 4 bases at J, with 10 bases between. The CDR3 is 12 amino acids. CDR1 and CDR2 from the germline V gene are SGHDT and YYEEEE. The CDR3 DNA is TGTGCCAGCAGTCGCCAGGGTTACGAGCAGTACTTC. Residues: CASSRQGYEQYF.

The gene calls are TRBV6-5 and TRBJ1-2; D gene uncertain. The CDR3 spans 14 residues. Per germline, CDR1 MNHEY and CDR2 SVGAGI. V gave up 0 bases and J gave up 8 bases, with 13 bases separating them. This CDR3 is CASSYSNDHGGYTF. The CDR3 bases are TGTGCCAGCAGTTACTCGAACGACCACGGGGGCTACACCTTC.

The chain uses TRBV6-2 or TRBV6-3 and TRBJ1-6; TRBD1 matches at 7 bases. Trimming at V came to 5 bases and at J to 5 bases, leaving 3 bases not matched to a gene. The CDR3 covers 14 residues. Looked up from germline, CDR1 is MNHEY and CDR2 is SVGEGT. The CDR3 DNA reads TGTGCCAGCAGTCTTGGGACAGATAATTCACCCCTCCACTTT. It encodes CASSLGTDNSPLHF.

This chain's CDR3 is CAWTLREGLAGWKTQYF. In nucleotides, the CDR3 is TGTGCCTGGACTCTCCGCGAGGGACTAGCGGGGTGGAAGACCCAGTACTTC. The V and J genes are TRBV30 and TRBJ2-5; 13 bases are a match to TRBD2. CDR3 length: 17 residues. V dropped 4 bases and J dropped 6; count of bases not matched to a gene: 14. Germline loops: CDR1 GTSNPN, CDR2 SVGIG (reference sequence).

The chain is built from TRBV19 and TRBJ1-5; TRBD1 matches at 9 bases. Germline CDR1 is LNHDA and CDR2 is SQIVND (reference sequence). The V gene end was trimmed by 8 bases and the J gene end by 6 bases; junction bases not matched to a gene: 8. The CDR3 contains 14 residues. The CDR3 nucleotides read TGTGCCAGTCGGGAGGGACAGGGCCCTCAGCCCCAGCATTTT. Translation gives CASREGQGPQPQHF. The full variable domain, completed using reference TRBV19 and TRBJ1-5, is DGGITQSPKYLFRKEGQNVTLSCEQNLNHDAMYWYRQDPGQGLRLIYYSQIVNDFQKGDIAEGYSVSREKKESFPLTVTSAQKNPTAFYLCASREGQGPQPQHFGDGTRLSIL.

The CDR3 is CASSLGRGTKGYTF. CDR3 in DNA: TGTGCCAGCAGTTTAGGCCGGGGGACCAAGGGCTACACCTTC. V gene TRBV28 combines with J gene TRBJ1-2, with D possibly being TRBD1 (5 bases). This CDR3 comprises 14 residues. V lost 2 bases and J lost 8, with 15 bases in between. Germline V gives CDR1 MDHEN, CDR2 SYDVKM.

The rearrangement joins TRBV2 to TRBJ1-3; 8 nucleotides agree with TRBD1. Trimming at V came to 6 bases and at J to 2 bases, leaving 6 bases not matched to a gene. CDR3 size: 15 residues. The germline gives CDR1 SNHLY, CDR2 FYNNEI. This chain's CDR3 is CASSPGQGPGNTIYF. CDR3 nucleotide sequence: TGTGCCAGCAGCCCCGGACAGGGCCCTGGAAACACCATATATTTT. Variable domain in full (rest from reference TRBV2 and TRBJ1-3): EPEVTQTPSHQVTQMGQEVILRCVPISNHLYFYWYRQILGQKVEFLVSFYNNEISEKSEIFDDQFSVERPDGSNFTLKIRSTKLEDSAMYFCASSPGQGPGNTIYFGEGSWLTVV.

The V and J genes are TRBV5-1 and TRBJ1-6; the match to TRBD1 covers 7 bases. The ends lost 4 bases at V and 10 bases at J; junction bases unmatched: 11. Germline loops: CDR1 SGHRS, CDR2 YFSETQ. This CDR3 comprises 15 residues. The CDR3 region has the DNA TGCGCCAGCAGCGTTGGATCGGCAGGGGGGTCACCCCTCCACTTT. It encodes CASSVGSAGGSPLHF.

The V gene is TRBV5-4, the J gene TRBJ1-2; perhaps TRBD1 as D (5 bases). Trimming left V 7 bases short and J 7 bases short, with 17 bases between. Germline V gene lookup returns CDR1 SGHNT and CDR2 YYREEE (reference sequence). The length of the CDR3 is 13 residues. The CDR3 DNA is TGTGCCAGCTCGGTTGGGGGGTCTGGTGGCTACACCTTC. It translates to CASSVGGSGGYTF.

The chain couples TRBV6-5 to TRBJ2-7, with D possibly being TRBD2 (6 bases). The CDR3 spans 12 residues. Germline loops: CDR1 MNHEY, CDR2 SVGAGI. Trimming removed 10 bases at V and 0 bases at J, with 10 bases between. The CDR3 spells CATRESSYEQYV. The CDR3 nucleotides are TGTGCCACCCGGGAGAGCTCCTACGAGCAGTACGTC.

The CDR3: CASSREANQPQHF. CDR3 DNA: TGTGCCAGCAGTAGGGAGGCCAATCAGCCCCAGCATTTT. The chain couples TRBV27 to TRBJ1-5; unclear D gene. The CDR3 spans 13 residues. CDR1 MNHEY and CDR2 SMNVEV come from the germline V gene (reference sequence). The V end was cut by 5 bases, the J end by 3 bases, with 8 bases between.

The CDR3 sequence is CASSVEGQSETQYF. Here the CDR3 DNA reads TGTGCCAGCAGTGTGGAAGGACAGTCGGAGACCCAGTACTTC. This chain connects TRBV2 to TRBJ2-5; a weak D match, TRBD1 (6 bases). The CDR3 loop spans 14 amino acids. The germline V gene has CDR1 SNHLY and CDR2 FYNNEI. Trimming left V 4 bases short and J 5 bases short, with 14 bases between.

V usage is TRBV18 and J usage is TRBJ2-7; 10 bases match TRBD1. Trimming at V came to 6 bases and at J to 3 bases, leaving 5 bases not matched to a gene. This CDR3 has 14 residues. From germline, CDR1 is KGHSH and CDR2 LQKENI. The CDR3 DNA reads TGTGCCAGCTCCCCGGGACAGGGGCTCTACGAGCAGTACGTC. It encodes CASSPGQGLYEQYV.

This clone has a handful of counts. This chain uses TRBV10-3 with TRBJ2-1, with TRBD1 identical over 11 bases. The CDR3 is made up of 12 amino acids. Germline CDR1 is ENHRY and CDR2 is SYGVKD. Trimming cost V 8 bases and J 6 bases; bases outside gene matches: 0. The CDR3 loop is CAIGQGANEQFF. The CDR3 DNA follows: TGTGCCATCGGACAGGGGGCCAATGAGCAGTTCTTC.

V is TRBV27 and J is TRBJ1-6; 7 nucleotides line up with TRBD1. Germline V gives CDR1 MNHEY, CDR2 SMNVEV (reference sequence). After removal of 3 bases from V and 7 bases from J, the junction contained 3 bases not matched to a gene. This CDR3 is 14 amino acids long. In nucleotides, the CDR3 is TGTGCCAGCAGTTTCGGACAGGAAAATTCACCCCTCCACTTT. This translates into CASSFGQENSPLHF.

The chain has TRBV3-1 (or the pseudogene TRBV3-2) and TRBJ1-5; D call uncertain. CDR1 is LGHDT and CDR2 is YNNKEL in the germline V gene (reference sequence). This CDR3 has 13 residues. V gave up 0 bases and J gave up 4 bases, with 4 bases separating them. Written as DNA, the CDR3 is TGTGCCAGCAGCCAAGACCAAAATCAGCCCCAGCATTTT. Protein sequence: CASSQDQNQPQHF.

This rearrangement joins TRBV27 to TRBJ2-7; the D is unclear. With 3 bases removed from V and 0 bases from J, the gap between germline ends came to 6 bases. The CDR3 is made up of 13 amino acids. Germline lookup yields CDR1 MNHEY and CDR2 SMNVEV (reference sequence). CDR3 residues: CASSFLSSYEQYF. The DNA for the CDR3 is TGTGCCAGCAGTTTTCTTAGCTCCTACGAGCAGTACTTC.

V and J are TRBV6-2 or TRBV6-3 and TRBJ1-1; no reliable D call. Trimming stripped 2 bases from V and 0 bases from J, with 7 bases between. From germline, CDR1 is MNHEY and CDR2 SVGEGT. This CDR3 has 14 amino acids. CDR3 sequence: CASSYPGMNTEAFF. CDR3 nucleotides: TGTGCCAGCAGTTACCCAGGTATGAACACTGAAGCTTTCTTT.

The chain joins TRBV18 to TRBJ2-2, with TRBD2 matching 8 bases. J lost 1 base, V lost 4 bases, and 2 bases had no gene match. The CDR3 runs to 15 residues. Looked up from germline, CDR1 is KGHSH and CDR2 is LQKENI. The CDR3 here is CASSQLAENTGELFF. CDR3 nucleotides: TGTGCCAGCTCACAACTAGCGGAGAACACCGGGGAGCTGTTTTTT.

V is TRBV4-3 and J is TRBJ1-2; no definite D call. The germline V gene encodes CDR1 LGHNA and CDR2 YSLEER. There are 13 residues in the CDR3. Trimming stripped 0 bases from V and 8 bases from J, with 10 bases between. This CDR3 is CASSQDAHEGYTF. CDR3 nucleotide sequence: TGCGCCAGCAGCCAAGATGCCCATGAGGGCTACACCTTC.

The J gene is TRBJ2-1, the V gene TRBV7-2; 11 bases fit TRBD2. The CDR3 contains 15 residues. V gave up 5 bases and J gave up 6 bases; unmatched junction bases: 6. Germline CDR1 reads SGHTA; CDR2 reads FQGNSA. As DNA, the CDR3 is TGTGCCAGCAGCATAATAGCGGGGGGGCCCAATGAGCAGTTCTTC. This codes for CASSIIAGGPNEQFF.

The chain carries TRBV19 and TRBJ1-5; 8 nucleotides align to TRBD1. With 3 bases clipped from V and 2 bases from J, the junction kept 3 bases outside the gene matches. Per germline, CDR1 LNHDA and CDR2 SQIVND (reference sequence). The CDR3 spans 15 residues. Here the CDR3 reads CASSIGQGGNQPQHF. CDR3 coding DNA: TGTGCCAGTAGTATTGGACAGGGAGGCAATCAGCCCCAGCATTTT.